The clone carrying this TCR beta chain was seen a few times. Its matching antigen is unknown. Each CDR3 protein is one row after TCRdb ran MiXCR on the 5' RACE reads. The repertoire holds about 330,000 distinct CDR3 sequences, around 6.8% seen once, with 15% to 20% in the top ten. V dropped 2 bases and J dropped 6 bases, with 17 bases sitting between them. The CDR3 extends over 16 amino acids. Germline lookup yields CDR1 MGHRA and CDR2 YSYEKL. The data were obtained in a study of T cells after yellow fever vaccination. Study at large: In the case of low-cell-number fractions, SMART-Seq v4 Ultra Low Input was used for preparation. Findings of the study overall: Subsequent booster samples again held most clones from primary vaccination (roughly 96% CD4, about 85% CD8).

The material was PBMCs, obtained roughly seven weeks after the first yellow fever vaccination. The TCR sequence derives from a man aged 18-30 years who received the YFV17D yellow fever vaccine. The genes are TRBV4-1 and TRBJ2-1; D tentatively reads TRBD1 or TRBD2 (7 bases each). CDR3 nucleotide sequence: TGCGCCAGCAGCCAAACACCAGGGGGGGAGGGCAATGAGCAGTTCTTC. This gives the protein CASSQTPGGEGNEQFF.